Each of the 21 T cell receptor beta chains below was sequenced from the same sample in a study of beta chain features in type 1 diabetes (dated by TCRdb to the late 2010s). The library was built by means of the immunoSEQ multiplex PCR assay. All of the isolated RNA was reverse transcribed with the High Capacity cDNA Reverse Transcription Kit, so expressed TCRB transcripts were sequenced. As stored in TCRdb, this immuneACCESS dataset retains in-frame rearrangements with V and J assigned. A fraction of the clones does not appear; measured against another copy, unresolved V genes explain less than half of the discrepancy, and the remainder lacks a known reason. This sample has 550,000 to 850,000 clones in its table, and 13% of those were observed once. The top ten constitute approximately 0.021% of the sample. No antigen has been identified for these receptors. The paper as a whole reports these results and caveats: In all four CD4+ subsets, TCRB CDR3 length was moderately but significantly shorter in type 1 diabetes patients.

Sequencing input: naive CD4+ T cells from blood. Interpreted using the paper, the cell subset or site label stands for: true naive CD4+ T cells. The receptor set was obtained from a man younger than 30 with type 1 diabetes.

V and J are TRBV6-1 and TRBJ1-1; D not resolved. The germline gives CDR1 MNHNS, CDR2 SASEGT. Trimming cost V 2 bases and J 1 base, with 8 bases left between them. The CDR3 is made up of 14 amino acids. The CDR3 is CASSERASNTEAFF. The CDR3 bases are TGTGCCAGCAGTGAACGGGCATCGAACACTGAAGCTTTCTTT.

The chain carries TRBV30 and TRBJ2-1, with TRBD2 as a possible D gene (6 bases). This CDR3 comprises 15 residues. V was clipped by 2 bases and J by 4 bases, with 15 bases between them. Germline loops: CDR1 GTSNPN, CDR2 SVGIG (reference sequence). The chain's CDR3 is CAWSYRGSTYNEQFF. CDR3 nucleotides: TGTGCCTGGAGTTACCGGGGGAGTACATACAATGAGCAGTTCTTC.

This clone was counted a few times. This rearrangement joins TRBV6-5 to TRBJ2-1; D not resolved. The CDR3 consists of 12 residues. V shed 0 bases and J shed 5 bases, with 2 bases lying between them. The germline CDR1 and CDR2 sequences are MNHEY and SVGAGI. The CDR3 DNA sequence: TGTGCCAGCAGTTACTCAGACAATGAGCAGTTCTTC. Its protein is CASSYSDNEQFF.

The chain recombines TRBV29-1 with TRBJ1-3; D ambiguous. The V end lost 4 bases, the J end lost 2 bases, and 6 bases lay between the germline ends. The CDR3 contains 12 residues. Germline-derived CDR1 and CDR2 are SQVTM and ANQGSEA. CDR3 sequence reads: CSVVFTGNTIYF. The CDR3 DNA reads as TGCAGCGTTGTATTCACTGGAAACACCATATATTTT.

The chain couples TRBV7-9 to TRBJ2-2, with D uncertain. This CDR3 contains 13 residues. V was shortened by 4 bases and J by 5 bases, with 8 bases between the two germline ends. CDR1 and CDR2 (germline): SEHNR, FQNEAQ (reference sequence). As DNA, the CDR3 is TGTGCCAGCAGCTCCACCTCGACCGGGGAGCTGTTTTTT. Residues: CASSSTSTGELFF.

This clone occurred once. J is TRBJ1-5 and V is TRBV5-6; 7 bases are a match to TRBD1. J lost 3 bases, V lost 2 bases, and 2 bases had no gene match. The length of the CDR3 is 14 residues. CDR1 is SGHDT, CDR2 YYEEEE, per germline. The CDR3 bases are TGTGCCAGCAGCTTTCAGGGGGACAATCAGCCCCAGCATTTT. Translating it yields CASSFQGDNQPQHF.

The gene calls are TRBV5-1 and TRBJ2-5; TRBD1 aligns across 7 bases. The germline V gene has CDR1 SGHRS and CDR2 YFSETQ. The CDR3 covers 14 residues. Trimming took 6 bases from V and 1 from J; bases not matched to a gene: 6. The DNA for the CDR3 is TGCGCCAGCACCGGGACAGCGGCCCAAGAGACCCAGTACTTC. Residues: CASTGTAAQETQYF.

This clone appeared a few times. V gene TRBV5-8 combines with J gene TRBJ1-2; D call uncertain. V lost 2 bases and J 4 bases, leaving 6 bases between the germline ends. This CDR3 contains 12 residues. CDR1 and CDR2 from the germline V gene are SGHTS and YDEGEE. The CDR3 protein is CASSFSGYGYTF. CDR3 bases: TGTGCCAGCAGCTTTTCAGGCTATGGCTACACCTTC.

The DNA of the CDR3 is TGTGCCTGGAGGGAAAGACAGGGAAGAACTGAAGCTTTCTTT. This translates into CAWRERQGRTEAFF. The chain combines TRBV30 with TRBJ1-1; 7 nucleotides match TRBD1. Germline V gene sequence: CDR1 GTSNPN, CDR2 SVGIG (reference sequence). Unmatched junction bases numbered 9, after V lost 3 bases and J lost 5 bases. The CDR3 has 14 residues.

In the case of this clone: This CDR3 is also generated by other DNA sequences in the sample. The CDR3 loop is CASSLGTEAFF. CDR3 bases: TGTGCCAGCAGCTTAGGTACTGAAGCTTTCTTT. V usage is TRBV7-9 and J usage is TRBJ1-1; D uncertain. Looked up from germline, CDR1 is SEHNR and CDR2 is FQNEAQ (reference sequence). The germline V and J ends were trimmed by 1 base and 5 bases, with 2 bases remaining between them. The CDR3 extends over 11 amino acids.

The gene calls are TRBV6-5 and TRBJ2-7; D may be TRBD1 (5 bases). CDR1 and CDR2 from the germline V gene are MNHEY and SVGAGI. The CDR3 runs to 14 residues. V was shortened by 2 bases and J by 5 bases, with 13 bases between the two germline ends. The DNA of the CDR3 is TGTGCCAGCAGTTACCTTCCAGGGTCCGACGAGCAGTACTTC. Amino acid sequence: CASSYLPGSDEQYF.

This clone was recorded many times. The chain recombines TRBV10-3 with TRBJ2-1, with a possible D match to TRBD2 (6 bases). V was trimmed by 4 bases and J by 6 bases, leaving 19 bases between them. The CDR3 is made up of 16 amino acids. Germline CDR1 is ENHRY and CDR2 is SYGVKD. CDR3 sequence reads: CAISGGERVRFNEQFF. The CDR3 nucleotides are TGTGCCATCAGTGGAGGGGAGCGGGTTCGCTTCAATGAGCAGTTCTTC.

This clone was seen more than once but under ten times. The junction departs from germline at one end; a sequencing error may be responsible. This chain links TRBV25-1 with TRBJ2-1, with no clear D. Germline CDR1 MGHDK, CDR2 SYGVNS. CDR3 size: 13 residues. Written as DNA, the CDR3 is TGTGCCAGCAGTGAATATGGACGAAATGGGCAGTTCTTC. It encodes CASSEYGRNGQFF.

This clone was detected only a few times. This sequence joins TRBV7-2 and TRBJ2-2, with TRBD2 identical over 10 bases. The trim removed 7 bases at V and 2 bases at J, leaving 4 bases unmatched. Per germline, CDR1 SGHTA and CDR2 FQGNSA. The CDR3 covers 15 residues. The CDR3 sequence is CASKSGGVNTGELFF. CDR3 nucleotide sequence: TGTGCCAGCAAGAGCGGGGGGGTTAACACCGGGGAGCTGTTTTTT. Drawing the rest from reference TRBV7-2 and TRBJ2-2, the complete variable domain is GAGVSQSPSNKVTEKGKDVELRCDPISGHTALYWYRQSLGQGLEFLIYFQGNSAPDKSGLPSDRFSAERTGGSVSTLTIQRTQQEDSAVYLCASKSGGVNTGELFFGEGSRLTVL.

This clone was found a few times. The chain has TRBV19 and TRBJ2-3, with 9 positions matching TRBD1. Germline V gene data show CDR1 as LNHDA and CDR2 as SQIVND (reference sequence). The CDR3 has 13 amino acids. Trimming removed 7 bases from V and 5 bases from J; junction bases left unmatched: 4. The CDR3 nucleotides are TGTGCCAGTACCACAGGGGGCCGAGATACGCAGTATTTT. It is translated as CASTTGGRDTQYF.

The gene calls are TRBV11-2 and TRBJ2-1; TRBD1 matches at 9 bases. The CDR3 extends over 17 amino acids. The germline V gene has CDR1 SGHAT and CDR2 FQNNGV. The trim removed 2 bases at V and 5 bases at J, leaving 10 bases unmatched. This chain's CDR3 is CASSLPLWDRADNEQFF. The DNA for the CDR3 is TGTGCCAGCAGCTTACCTCTGTGGGACAGGGCTGACAATGAGCAGTTCTTC.

This clone was seen only a few times. The chain couples TRBV10-3 to TRBJ2-1; no firm D call. The CDR3 covers 14 residues. From germline, CDR1 is ENHRY and CDR2 SYGVKD. V lost 4 bases, J lost 0 bases, and 7 bases lay in between. CDR3 residues: CAISVELSYNEQFF. The CDR3 region has the DNA TGTGCCATCAGTGTGGAGCTCTCCTACAATGAGCAGTTCTTC.

The chain joins TRBV7-2 to TRBJ2-2; possibly TRBD1 or TRBD2 for D (5 bases each). The CDR3 extends over 14 amino acids. Germline-derived CDR1 and CDR2 are SGHTA and FQGNSA. CDR3 sequence (DNA): TGTGCAGAATTTCAGGGAGCGGTGACCGGGGAGCTGTTTTTT. It specifies CAEFQGAVTGELFF.

This clone was seen a handful of times. This chain joins TRBV12-1 and TRBJ2-1; the table gives TRBD2 as D, unverified against the DNA. TRBV12-1 is termed a pseudogene. The CDR3 runs 17 residues. As DNA, the CDR3 is TGTGCCAGCAGCGCCAGAGCGGGGGGGGACCCTTACAATGAGCAGTTCTTC. Its translation: CASSARAGGDPYNEQFF.

In DNA form, the CDR3 reads TGCAGCGCTAACCTCCTCGGGGACGGCTACACCTTC. Its translation is CSANLLGDGYTF. The chain couples TRBV29-1 to TRBJ1-2, with D maybe TRBD1 (5 bases). The germline V and J ends were trimmed by 7 bases and 8 bases, with 17 bases remaining between them. Germline V lookup: CDR1 SQVTM, CDR2 ANQGSEA. The CDR3 has 12 amino acids.

This chain links TRBV7-6 with TRBJ2-5; TRBD2 aligns across 8 bases. This CDR3 is 17 amino acids long. Germline CDR1 SGHVS, CDR2 FNYEAQ. The ends lost 4 bases at V and 2 bases at J; junction bases unmatched: 12. The CDR3 nucleotides read TGTGCCAGCAGCTCATTTCCGACGCGGGGGGCTCAAGAGACCCAGTACTTC. This encodes CASSSFPTRGAQETQYF.